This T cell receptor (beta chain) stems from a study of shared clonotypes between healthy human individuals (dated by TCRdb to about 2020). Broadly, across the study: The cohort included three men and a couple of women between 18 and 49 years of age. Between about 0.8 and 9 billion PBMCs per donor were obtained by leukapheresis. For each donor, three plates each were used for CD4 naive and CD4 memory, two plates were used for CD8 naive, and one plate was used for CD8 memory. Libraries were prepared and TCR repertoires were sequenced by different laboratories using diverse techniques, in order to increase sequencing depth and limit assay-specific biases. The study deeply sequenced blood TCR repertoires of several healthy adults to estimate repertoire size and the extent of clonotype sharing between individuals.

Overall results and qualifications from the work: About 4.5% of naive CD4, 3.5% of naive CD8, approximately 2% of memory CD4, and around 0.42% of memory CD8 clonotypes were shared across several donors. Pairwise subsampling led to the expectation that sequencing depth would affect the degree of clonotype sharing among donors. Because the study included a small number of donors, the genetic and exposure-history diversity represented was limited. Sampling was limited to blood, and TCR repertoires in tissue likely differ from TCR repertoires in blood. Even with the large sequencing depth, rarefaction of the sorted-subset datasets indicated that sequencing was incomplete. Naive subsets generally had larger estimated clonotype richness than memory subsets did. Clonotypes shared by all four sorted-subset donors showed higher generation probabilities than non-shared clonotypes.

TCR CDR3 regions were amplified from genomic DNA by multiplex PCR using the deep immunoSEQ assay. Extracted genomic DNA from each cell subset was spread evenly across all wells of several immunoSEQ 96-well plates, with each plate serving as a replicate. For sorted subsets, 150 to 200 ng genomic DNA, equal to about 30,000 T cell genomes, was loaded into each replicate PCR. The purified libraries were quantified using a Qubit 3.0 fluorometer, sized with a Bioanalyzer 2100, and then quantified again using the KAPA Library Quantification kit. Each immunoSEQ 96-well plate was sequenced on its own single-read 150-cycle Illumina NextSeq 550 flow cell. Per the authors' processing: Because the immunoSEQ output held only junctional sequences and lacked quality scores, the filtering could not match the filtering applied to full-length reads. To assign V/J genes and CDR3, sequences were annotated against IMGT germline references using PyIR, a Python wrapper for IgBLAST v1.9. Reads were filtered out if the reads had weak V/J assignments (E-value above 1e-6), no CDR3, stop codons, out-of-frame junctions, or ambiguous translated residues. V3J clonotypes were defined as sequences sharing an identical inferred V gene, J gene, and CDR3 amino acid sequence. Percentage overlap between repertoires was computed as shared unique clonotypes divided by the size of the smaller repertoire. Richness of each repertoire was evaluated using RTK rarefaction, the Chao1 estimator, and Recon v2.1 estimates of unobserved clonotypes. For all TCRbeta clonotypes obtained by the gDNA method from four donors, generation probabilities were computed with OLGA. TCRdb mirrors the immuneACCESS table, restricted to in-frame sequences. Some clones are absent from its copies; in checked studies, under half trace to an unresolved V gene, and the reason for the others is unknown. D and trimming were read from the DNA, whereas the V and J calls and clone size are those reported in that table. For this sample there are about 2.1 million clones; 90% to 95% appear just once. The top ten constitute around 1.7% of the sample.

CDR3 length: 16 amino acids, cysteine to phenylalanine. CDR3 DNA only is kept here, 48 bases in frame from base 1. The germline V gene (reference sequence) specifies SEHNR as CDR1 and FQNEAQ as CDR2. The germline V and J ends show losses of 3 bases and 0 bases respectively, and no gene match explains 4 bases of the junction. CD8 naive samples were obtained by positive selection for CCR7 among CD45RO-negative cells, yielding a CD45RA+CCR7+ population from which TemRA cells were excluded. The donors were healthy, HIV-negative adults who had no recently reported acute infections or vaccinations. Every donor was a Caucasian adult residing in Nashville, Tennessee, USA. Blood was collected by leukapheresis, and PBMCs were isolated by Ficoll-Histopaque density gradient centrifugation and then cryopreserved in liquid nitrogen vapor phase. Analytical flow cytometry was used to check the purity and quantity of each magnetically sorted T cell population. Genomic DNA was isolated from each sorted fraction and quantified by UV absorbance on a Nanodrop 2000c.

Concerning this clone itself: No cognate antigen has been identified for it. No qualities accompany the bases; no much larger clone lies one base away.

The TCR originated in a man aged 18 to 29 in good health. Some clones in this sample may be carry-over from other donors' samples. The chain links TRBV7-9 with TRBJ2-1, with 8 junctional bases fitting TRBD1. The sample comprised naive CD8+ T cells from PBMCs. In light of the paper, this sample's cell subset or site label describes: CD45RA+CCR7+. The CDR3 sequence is CASSLDRVSSYNEQFF. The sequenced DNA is TGTGCCAGCAGCTTGGACAGGGTGAGCTCCTACAATGAGCAGTTCTTC.